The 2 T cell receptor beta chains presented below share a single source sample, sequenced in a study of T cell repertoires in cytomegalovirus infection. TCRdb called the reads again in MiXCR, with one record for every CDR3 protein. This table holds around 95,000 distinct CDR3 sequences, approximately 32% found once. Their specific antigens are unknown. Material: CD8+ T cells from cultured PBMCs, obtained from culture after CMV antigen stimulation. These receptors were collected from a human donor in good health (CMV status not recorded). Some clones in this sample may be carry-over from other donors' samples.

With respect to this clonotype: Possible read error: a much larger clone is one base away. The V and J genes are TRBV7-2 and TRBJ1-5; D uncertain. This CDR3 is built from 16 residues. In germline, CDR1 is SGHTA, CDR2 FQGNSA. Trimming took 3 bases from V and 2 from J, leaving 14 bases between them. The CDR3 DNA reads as TGTGCCAGCAGCTTGACCTCCTGGGAGGGCAATCAGCCCCAGCATTTT. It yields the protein CASSLTSWEGNQPQHF.

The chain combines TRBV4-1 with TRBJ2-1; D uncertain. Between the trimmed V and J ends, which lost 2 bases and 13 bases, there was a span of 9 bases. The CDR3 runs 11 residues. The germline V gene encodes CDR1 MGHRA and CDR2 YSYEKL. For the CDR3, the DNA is TGCGCCAGCAGCCAATGGGGTTCACAGTTCTTC. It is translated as CASSQWGSQFF.